Listed here are 23 T cell receptor beta chains from one sample, sequenced in a study of T cell responses to AZD1222 COVID-19 vaccine (dated by TCRdb to the early 2020s). The meaning of the sample's time point label: baseline before first vaccination. Library generation was performed with the immunoSEQ multiplex PCR assay. The clones in this table, taken by TCRdb from immuneACCESS, are in-frame only. Not every clone is retained; where verified, under half of the shortfall comes from an unresolved V gene, and the cause of the rest is unknown. This sample holds around 180,000 clones; around 88% were observed only once. The top ten clones comprise around 8% of the sample. The sample here was peripheral blood, taken on day 0 of AZD1222 vaccination. These receptors were collected from an adult in good health.

This clone occurred once. The V and J genes are TRBV29-1 and TRBJ1-1; no clear D. Per germline, CDR1 SQVTM and CDR2 ANQGSEA. Between the trimmed V and J ends, which lost 5 bases and 3 bases, there was a span of 10 bases. This CDR3 contains 12 residues. CDR3 protein: CSVLGGYTEAFF. CDR3 DNA sequence: TGCAGCGTTTTGGGTGGCTACACTGAAGCTTTCTTT.

CDR3 loop: CASFKAGNSYEQYF. The CDR3 DNA sequence: TGTGCCAGCTTTAAAGCGGGGAACTCCTACGAGCAGTACTTC. The chain links TRBV6-5 to TRBJ2-7, with 7 bases fitting TRBD2. The CDR3 totals 14 residues. V lost 8 bases to trimming and J lost 0 bases; unmatched junction nucleotides: 7. Germline-derived CDR1 and CDR2 are MNHEY and SVGAGI.

This clone was seen ten or more times. This sequence joins TRBV2 and TRBJ1-5, with 8 bases fitting TRBD1. Germline assignment: CDR1 SNHLY and CDR2 FYNNEI. The CDR3 runs 15 residues. J gave up 3 bases and V 8 bases, and 9 bases lay outside the gene matches. The CDR3 DNA reads TGTGCCAGCGGACAGGGCGAGTTGAACAATCAGCCCCAGCATTTT. It translates to CASGQGELNNQPQHF. The full variable domain, with the rest looked up from reference TRBV2 and TRBJ1-5, is EPEVTQTPSHQVTQMGQEVILRCVPISNHLYFYWYRQILGQKVEFLVSFYNNEISEKSEIFDDQFSVERPDGSNFTLKIRSTKLEDSAMYFCASGQGELNNQPQHFGDGTRLSIL.

This chain connects TRBV5-8 to TRBJ2-7; tentative D call: TRBD1 (6 bases). There are 14 residues in the CDR3. CDR1 and CDR2 (germline): SGHTS, YDEGEE. The V end was cut by 2 bases, the J end by 2 bases, with 11 bases between. CDR3 nucleotides: TGTGCCAGCAGCTTCTCGACAGGCCCCTACGAGCAGTACTTC. It codes for CASSFSTGPYEQYF.

For the CDR3, the DNA is TGTGCCAGCAGTGCCAATCCGGGACAGGCGGTTCGCACAGATACGCAGTATTTT. This encodes CASSANPGQAVRTDTQYF. This chain links TRBV6-1 with TRBJ2-3; 8 bases line up with TRBD1. The CDR3 spans 18 residues. The germline V gene has CDR1 MNHNS and CDR2 SASEGT. The ends lost 4 bases at V and 1 base at J; junction bases unmatched: 13.

The genes are TRBV9 and TRBJ2-7; the match to TRBD2 covers 11 bases. The germline V gene encodes CDR1 SGDLS and CDR2 YYNGEE. The CDR3 contains 16 residues. The junction had 4 bases not matched to a gene; V was cut back by 0 bases and J by 2 bases. The CDR3 is CASSVVSGGAPYEQYF. DNA for the CDR3: TGTGCCAGCAGCGTAGTTAGCGGGGGGGCACCCTACGAGCAGTACTTC.

The CDR3 DNA reads as TGTGCCAGCAGCTCCCCCCGGCTGGATACGCAGTATTTT. The encoded protein is CASSSPRLDTQYF. The chain links TRBV7-8 to TRBJ2-3; D gene uncertain. CDR1 is SGHVS, CDR2 FQNEAQ, per germline. Trimming cost V 4 bases and J 6 bases, with 11 bases left between them. This CDR3 has 13 residues.

The rearrangement links TRBV18 to TRBJ2-2, with 9 bases matching TRBD1. Losses at the gene ends were 5 bases for V and 5 bases for J; bases not matched to a gene: 6. Germline V gives CDR1 KGHSH, CDR2 LQKENI. The CDR3 is 15 amino acids. Here the CDR3 DNA reads TGTGCCAGCTCATCGGACAGGGGACGAACCGGGGAGCTGTTTTTT. As protein: CASSSDRGRTGELFF. Based on the CDR3 plus reference TRBV18 and TRBJ2-2, the full variable domain is NAGVMQNPRHLVRRRGQEARLRCSPMKGHSHVYWYRQLPEEGLKFMVYLQKENIIDESGMPKERFSAEFPKEGPSILRIQQVVRGDSAAYFCASSSDRGRTGELFFGEGSRLTVL.

This clone was counted a single time. The chain carries TRBV21-1 and TRBJ2-7; the table's D call of TRBD1 was not tested on the DNA. TRBV21-1 has pseudogene status. The CDR3 extends over 13 amino acids. Here the CDR3 DNA reads TGTGCCAGCAGCAAAGTGGCCTTCTACGAGCAGTACTTC. Its protein is CASSKVAFYEQYF.

The chain carries TRBV27 and TRBJ2-7; unclear D gene. Deletions cut 5 bases from V and 4 bases from J, with 15 bases between. This CDR3 region has 14 residues. Germline values: CDR1 MNHEY, CDR2 SMNVEV (reference sequence). CDR3 protein: CASSPTLGLYEQYF. CDR3 sequence (DNA): TGTGCCAGCAGTCCCACCTTGGGTCTGTACGAGCAGTACTTC.

The CDR3, as DNA: TGTGCCAGCAGCCAAACCGGGGCCACAGATACGCAGTATTTT. It yields the protein CASSQTGATDTQYF. The chain uses TRBV9 and TRBJ2-3, with D perhaps matching TRBD1 or TRBD2 (5 bases each). Germline V lookup: CDR1 SGDLS, CDR2 YYNGEE. With 4 bases removed from V and 2 bases from J, the gap between germline ends came to 11 bases. The CDR3 runs to 14 residues.

V gene TRBV7-2 combines with J gene TRBJ1-2; TRBD1 might be the D (5 bases). Germline V lookup: CDR1 SGHTA, CDR2 FQGNSA. Trimming left V 6 bases short and J 3 bases short, with 14 bases between. The CDR3 consists of 14 residues. CDR3 nucleotide sequence: TGTGCCAGCAGGGGGCAGGGAAAATACTATGGCTACACCTTC. Translating gives CASRGQGKYYGYTF.

The sample holds a few counts of this clone. V usage is TRBV19 and J usage is TRBJ2-7, with 11 bases lining up with TRBD2. The CDR3 is 16 amino acids. V lost 1 base and J lost 2; bases outside the gene matches: 4. The germline V gene encodes CDR1 LNHDA and CDR2 SQIVND (reference sequence). The CDR3 sequence is CASSIALAGGTYEQYF. The CDR3 nucleotides read TGTGCCAGTAGTATAGCCCTAGCGGGGGGTACCTACGAGCAGTACTTC.

J is TRBJ2-6 and V is TRBV9; possibly TRBD2 for D (5 bases). The CDR3 contains 17 residues. V lost 0 bases and J lost 1, with 11 bases in between. Germline V gene data show CDR1 as SGDLS and CDR2 as YYNGEE. The CDR3 DNA sequence: TGTGCCAGCAGCGTAGAACTTCGGAGGTCTGGGGCCAACGTCCTGACTTTC. This gives the protein CASSVELRRSGANVLTF.

V gene TRBV12-5 combines with J gene TRBJ2-1; D is possibly TRBD2 (5 bases). The CDR3 runs 13 residues. Germline V CDR1 and CDR2: LGHNT, FRNRAP. The V gene lost 5 bases and the J gene lost 9 bases, with 14 bases spanning the gap. The CDR3 reads CASGTRTVGEQFF. For the CDR3, the DNA is TGTGCTAGTGGTACCAGGACTGTCGGTGAGCAGTTCTTC.

The chain links TRBV6-1 to TRBJ2-4; D ambiguous. V lost 2 bases, J lost 0 bases, and 8 bases lay in between. Per the germline V gene, CDR1 is MNHNS and CDR2 is SASEGT. The CDR3 is made up of 15 amino acids. The CDR3 sequence: CASSENMGAKNIQYF. In DNA form, the CDR3 reads TGTGCCAGCAGTGAAAATATGGGAGCCAAAAACATTCAGTACTTC.

The chain couples TRBV7-9 to TRBJ1-1, with 10 positions matching TRBD1. The V gene's germline CDR1 is SEHNR and CDR2 FQNEAQ (reference sequence). V lost 4 bases, J lost 11 bases, and 19 bases stayed unmatched. There are 17 residues in the CDR3. The CDR3 reads CASSSATGQGTLQEAFF. The DNA for the CDR3 is TGTGCCAGCAGCTCAGCGACGGGACAGGGGACACTCCAGGAGGCTTTCTTT.

This clone appeared once. The chain couples TRBV28 to TRBJ1-2; D remains ambiguous. This CDR3 contains 14 residues. CDR1 and CDR2 from the germline V gene are MDHEN and SYDVKM. Trimming took 8 bases from V and 3 from J, leaving 16 bases between them. As DNA, the CDR3 is TGTGCCAGCCATAGTATCGTGGGTGACTATGGCTACACCTTC. Its translation: CASHSIVGDYGYTF.

The chain has TRBV4-2 and TRBJ2-3; TRBD1 matches 8 bases. This CDR3 spans 16 amino acids. CDR1 is LGHNA, CDR2 YNFKEQ, per germline. With 0 bases clipped from V and 5 bases from J, the junction kept 7 bases outside the gene matches. DNA for the CDR3: TGTGCCAGCAGCCAAGACCTGGACAGGGAAGGAGATACGCAGTATTTT. This sequence encodes CASSQDLDREGDTQYF.

This chain connects TRBV12-5 to TRBJ1-2, with unresolved D. Trimming removed 1 base at V and 1 base at J, with 10 bases between. Germline assignment: CDR1 LGHNT and CDR2 FRNRAP. The CDR3 is 15 residues long. The CDR3 DNA is TGTGCTAGTGGTTTGGGACAAAGGGTTAACTATGGCTACACCTTC. The encoded protein is CASGLGQRVNYGYTF.

The chain uses TRBV6-1 and TRBJ2-3; weak D call: TRBD2 (6 bases). Germline V CDR1 and CDR2: MNHNS, SASEGT. V was trimmed by 1 base and J by 1 base, leaving 12 bases between them. The CDR3 has 16 residues. The CDR3 here is CASSEGRGLRTDTQYF. The CDR3 region has the DNA TGTGCCAGCAGTGAAGGTCGGGGACTCCGCACAGATACGCAGTATTTT.

The genes are TRBV20-1 and TRBJ1-3; D may be TRBD1 (6 bases). The CDR3 spans 17 residues. Germline V lookup: CDR1 DFQATT, CDR2 SNEGSKA (reference sequence). V gave up 3 bases and J gave up 4 bases, with 22 bases separating them. The CDR3 sequence: CSASRGGALTPGNTIYF. The CDR3 nucleotides read TGCAGTGCTAGTAGGGGGGGGGCCCTAACCCCGGGAAACACCATATATTTT.

This chain uses TRBV6-2 or TRBV6-3 with TRBJ2-5; D is uncertain. CDR1 is MNHEY, CDR2 SVGEGT, per germline. The CDR3 length is 12 residues. Trimming stripped 6 bases from V and 9 bases from J, with 14 bases between. CDR3 in amino acids: CASSPAPVAQYF. DNA of the CDR3: TGTGCCAGCAGCCCAGCCCCTGTGGCCCAGTACTTC.